These 9 T cell receptor beta chains were all obtained from the same sample, sequenced in a study of identical twins. TCRdb recomputed calls from the 5' RACE reads with MiXCR, one row per CDR3 protein. The table includes 600,000 to 850,000 distinct CDR3 sequences, roughly 18% detected once. This sample also belongs to another study, concerning T cells expressing NK-cell markers.

Sequencing used PBMCs. The origin of the receptors is a woman aged 18-30 years in good health.

This clonotype was observed a handful of times. The chain joins TRBV20-1 to TRBJ1-1; D is unclear. Germline V lookup: CDR1 DFQATT, CDR2 SNEGSKA (reference sequence). The V end lost 2 bases, the J end lost 8 bases, and 24 bases lay between the germline ends. The CDR3 spans 16 residues. This CDR3 reads CSARSRAAATIREAFF. The CDR3 DNA sequence: TGCAGTGCTAGAAGTAGAGCAGCCGCGACTATAAGAGAAGCTTTCTTT.

The CDR3: CASSLTRDRGADTQYF. CDR3 nucleotide sequence: TGTGCCAGCAGCTTAACCCGGGACAGGGGGGCAGATACGCAGTATTTT. The V and J genes are TRBV7-3 and TRBJ2-3, with TRBD1 identical over 11 bases. The germline V gene encodes CDR1 SGHTA and CDR2 FQGTGA. J gave up 4 bases and V 0 bases, and 3 bases lay outside the gene matches. This CDR3 region has 16 residues.

This sequence joins TRBV7-9 and TRBJ1-6, with D perhaps TRBD1 (5 bases). V gave up 6 bases and J gave up 6 bases, with 12 bases separating them. Germline-derived CDR1 and CDR2 are SEHNR and FQNEAQ (reference sequence). The length of the CDR3 is 14 residues. CDR3 region: CASRPRGGNSPLHF. CDR3 bases: TGTGCCAGCAGACCGAGGGGCGGTAATTCACCCCTCCACTTT.

This clonotype was detected many times. V and J are TRBV12-3 or TRBV12-4 and TRBJ2-5; the D gene is possibly TRBD2 (6 bases). This CDR3 comprises 11 residues. With 5 bases removed from V and 10 bases from J, the gap between germline ends came to 11 bases. In nucleotides, the CDR3 is TGTGCCAGCAGTCCCGGGGGAGTCCAGTACTTC. It codes for CASSPGGVQYF.

CDR3 nucleotides: TGTGCCAGCAGTTACTGGAGGGCAGGAGGCACAGATACGCAGTATTTT. Translating it yields CASSYWRAGGTDTQYF. This rearrangement joins TRBV6-2 or TRBV6-3 to TRBJ2-3; possibly TRBD2 for D (6 bases). Trimming pared 1 base from V and 1 base from J, leaving 12 bases between. Germline loops: CDR1 MNHEY, CDR2 SVGEGT. The CDR3 loop spans 16 amino acids.

J is TRBJ2-1 and V is TRBV6-2 or TRBV6-3; TRBD2 agrees at 7 bases. With V trimmed by 8 bases and J by 3 bases, 16 bases remained unmatched. The CDR3 loop spans 17 amino acids. The germline V gene encodes CDR1 MNHEY and CDR2 SVGEGT. DNA for the CDR3: TGTGCCAGCGGGCAGGGAGTGTGGGGGGGTCACTACAATGAGCAGTTCTTC. This translates into CASGQGVWGGHYNEQFF.

The chain combines TRBV12-3 or TRBV12-4 with TRBJ1-3; 8 nucleotides agree with TRBD1. V gave up 6 bases and J gave up 1 base; unmatched junction bases: 8. There are 16 residues in the CDR3. CDR3 amino acids: CASRTTGVISGNTIYF. CDR3 nucleotide sequence: TGTGCCAGCAGGACGACAGGGGTAATTTCTGGAAACACCATATATTTT.

This clonotype was counted only a few times. The chain employs TRBV3-1 and TRBJ2-1, with D maybe TRBD2 (5 bases). Germline V lookup: CDR1 LGHDT, CDR2 YNNKEL (reference sequence). V dropped 1 base and J dropped 2 bases, with 15 bases sitting between them. The CDR3 consists of 17 residues. CDR3 sequence reads: CASSQALIRGPYNEQFF. CDR3 sequence (DNA): TGTGCCAGCAGCCAAGCCTTAATCCGCGGGCCCTACAATGAGCAGTTCTTC.

This clonotype was seen a few times. This chain uses TRBV20-1 with TRBJ1-5; TRBD1 matches at 8 bases. Germline V lookup: CDR1 DFQATT, CDR2 SNEGSKA (reference sequence). This CDR3 is 16 amino acids long. V was clipped by 5 bases and J by 3 bases; unmatched bases: 12. The CDR3 is CSAHGQGMGDNQPQHF. The CDR3, as DNA: TGCAGTGCTCATGGACAGGGAATGGGGGACAATCAGCCCCAGCATTTT.